This passage covers 6 T cell receptor beta chains from one sample sequenced in a study of blood T cell repertoires in COVID-19. The table came from immunoSEQ multiplex PCR; TCRdb's copy has only in-frame clones and leaves some out. The table lists about 400,000 clones, 85% to 90% of them singletons. Sequenced input: PBMCs or T cells enriched from blood (not recorded which). The receptors here all came from a woman aged 25-40 years with acute COVID-19.

This rearrangement joins TRBV7-9 to TRBJ1-3, with unresolved D. CDR1 is SEHNR and CDR2 is FQNEAQ in the germline V gene (reference sequence). This CDR3 is built from 16 residues. The ends were cut back, 4 bases at V and 2 bases at J, with 15 bases in the middle. The chain's CDR3 is CASSSRGRETGNTIYF. The CDR3 coding sequence is TGTGCCAGCAGCTCTCGTGGGCGGGAAACTGGAAACACCATATATTTT.

The rearrangement uses TRBV9 and TRBJ2-2; D remains ambiguous. CDR1 and CDR2 from the germline V gene are SGDLS and YYNGEE. With 4 bases removed from V and 6 bases from J, the gap between germline ends came to 7 bases. This CDR3 comprises 12 residues. The DNA of the CDR3 is TGTGCCAGCAGCATCCCTCCCGGGGAGCTGTTTTTT. This codes for CASSIPPGELFF.

This clone was observed a few times. The V gene is TRBV19, the J gene TRBJ1-2; D remains unclear. CDR1 and CDR2 from the germline V gene are LNHDA and SQIVND (reference sequence). Trimming cost V 3 bases and J 8 bases, with 16 bases left between them. CDR3 length equals 14 residues. The CDR3 region has the DNA TGTGCCAGTAGTATGGTGTACTTGGGAGCCGGCTACACCTTC. Amino acids: CASSMVYLGAGYTF. Filled out from reference TRBV19 and TRBJ1-2, the complete variable domain reads DGGITQSPKYLFRKEGQNVTLSCEQNLNHDAMYWYRQDPGQGLRLIYYSQIVNDFQKGDIAEGYSVSREKKESFPLTVTSAQKNPTAFYLCASSMVYLGAGYTFGSGTRLTVV.

The chain has TRBV29-1 and TRBJ2-1; D is undetermined. Germline V gene sequence: CDR1 SQVTM, CDR2 ANQGSEA. The V and J ends lost 5 bases and 2 bases respectively, with 10 bases between them. The CDR3 is 13 amino acids. This CDR3 is CSVSVRTYNEQFF. The CDR3 DNA follows: TGCAGCGTTAGTGTGAGAACCTACAATGAGCAGTTCTTC.

The chain joins TRBV7-9 to TRBJ1-4; TRBD1 is a possible D gene (5 bases). The V gene lost 1 base and the J gene lost 8 bases, with 14 bases spanning the gap. Germline values: CDR1 SEHNR, CDR2 FQNEAQ (reference sequence). The CDR3 is 15 amino acids. The CDR3 nucleotides are TGTGCCAGCAGCTTAGGAGCGGGGGTTGAAGAAAAACTGTTTTTT. This encodes CASSLGAGVEEKLFF.

The chain is built from TRBV7-3 and TRBJ2-7; D gene unclear. The ends were cut back, 0 bases at V and 2 bases at J, with 8 bases in the middle. In germline, CDR1 is SGHTA, CDR2 FQGTGA. The CDR3 totals 14 residues. For the CDR3, the DNA is TGTGCCAGCAGCTTAACGGGCACGACCTACGAGCAGTACTTC. The encoded protein is CASSLTGTTYEQYF.